The 14 T cell receptor beta chains below all came from one sample that was sequenced in a study of blood T cell repertoires in COVID-19. TCRdb keeps only in-frame clones here, not all; method: immunoSEQ multiplex PCR. The table records approximately 74,000 clones, more than 70% of them present only once. Sequenced sample: peripheral blood. The receptors derive from a human donor in a cohort sampled during active COVID-19.

The rearrangement uses TRBV6-5 and TRBJ1-1; TRBD1 agrees at 7 bases. Germline V gene lookup returns CDR1 MNHEY and CDR2 SVGAGI. This CDR3 has 14 amino acids. V gave up 6 bases and J gave up 3 bases; unmatched junction bases: 7. The CDR3 DNA sequence: TGTGCCAGCAGCCCACAGGGGTTATACACTGAAGCTTTCTTT. The encoded protein is CASSPQGLYTEAFF.

This chain joins TRBV5-1 and TRBJ2-7; TRBD2 matches at 11 bases. The germline V gene encodes CDR1 SGHRS and CDR2 YFSETQ. This CDR3 region has 16 residues. After removal of 0 bases from V and 1 base from J, the junction contained 3 bases not matched to a gene. DNA of the CDR3: TGCGCCAGCAGCTTGGGGACTAGCGGGTCTTCCTACGAGCAGTACTTC. It specifies CASSLGTSGSSYEQYF. The full variable domain, rest sourced from reference TRBV5-1 and TRBJ2-7, is KAGVTQTPRYLIKTRGQQVTLSCSPISGHRSVSWYQQTPGQGLQFLFEYFSETQRNKGNFPGRFSGRQFSNSRSEMNVSTLELGDSALYLCASSLGTSGSSYEQYFGPGTRLTVT.

The chain employs TRBV24-1 and TRBJ2-7; 7 positions match TRBD1. After removal of 4 bases from V and 3 bases from J, the junction contained 11 bases not matched to a gene. The CDR3 consists of 16 residues. Per the germline V gene, CDR1 is KGHDR and CDR2 is SFDVKD. In DNA, the CDR3 is TGTGCCACCAGTGAGTATAACAGGGGAAACTACTACGAGCAGTACTTC. Its translation is CATSEYNRGNYYEQYF.

This sequence joins TRBV4-2 and TRBJ2-1; 9 bases fit TRBD2. The CDR3 extends over 18 amino acids. With 0 bases clipped from V and 4 bases from J, the junction kept 10 bases outside the gene matches. Germline V gene lookup returns CDR1 LGHNA and CDR2 YNFKEQ. The CDR3 region is CASSQDPGSGGEYNEQFF. For the CDR3, the DNA is TGTGCCAGCAGCCAAGATCCGGGTAGCGGGGGTGAGTACAATGAGCAGTTCTTC.

The gene calls are TRBV6-5 and TRBJ2-7, with a weak D call TRBD1 (6 bases). CDR3 length: 12 residues. Germline V gene sequence: CDR1 MNHEY, CDR2 SVGAGI. V was clipped by 7 bases and J by 3 bases, with 10 bases between them. CDR3 sequence: CASTRQVYEQYF. The CDR3 nucleotides are TGTGCCAGCACCCGACAGGTCTACGAGCAGTACTTC.

Details on this clone: At one end, the junction sequence differs from germline, possibly due to a read error. The chain joins TRBV9 to TRBJ1-2, with D tentatively TRBD1 (6 bases). This CDR3 contains 15 residues. Germline loops: CDR1 SGDLS, CDR2 YYNGEE. The CDR3 nucleotides read TGTGCCAGCAGCGTAGCGCCCCGTCCCGGGGGGGCCCCGTTCTTC. Translating gives CASSVAPRPGGAPFF. The full variable domain, in which reference TRBV9 and TRBJ1-2 provide the parts outside the CDR3, is DSGVTQTPKHLITATGQRVTLRCSPRSGDLSVYWYQQSLDQGLQFLIQYYNGEERAKGNILERFSAQQFPDLHSELNLSSLELGDSALYFCASSVAPRPGGAPFFGSGTRLTVV.

V is TRBV27 and J is TRBJ2-7; no firm D call. Looked up from germline, CDR1 is MNHEY and CDR2 is SMNVEV (reference sequence). The CDR3 totals 13 residues. Trimming cost V 5 bases and J 6 bases, with 14 bases left between them. In DNA form, the CDR3 reads TGTGCCAGCAGTACCCTCCCCCGGGTCGAGCAGTACTTC. Translation: CASSTLPRVEQYF.

This clone was seen a handful of times. The rearrangement uses TRBV7-6 and TRBJ2-2; TRBD2 matches at 11 bases. After removal of 2 bases from V and 4 bases from J, the junction contained 9 bases not matched to a gene. Germline values: CDR1 SGHVS, CDR2 FNYEAQ. This CDR3 contains 18 residues. The CDR3 loop is CASSLRPPSGGTTGELFF. Written as DNA, the CDR3 is TGTGCCAGCAGCTTAAGGCCACCTAGCGGGGGGACCACCGGGGAGCTGTTTTTT.

This clone was detected a few times. The rearrangement links TRBV7-2 to TRBJ1-5, with TRBD1 identical over 7 bases. This CDR3 is 15 amino acids long. V shed 5 bases, J shed 1 base, and the junction held 5 bases outside the gene matches. Looked up from germline, CDR1 is SGHTA and CDR2 is FQGNSA. Here the CDR3 DNA reads TGTGCCAGCAGCCCAGGGGGAGCGAGCAATCAGCCCCAGCATTTT. This sequence encodes CASSPGGASNQPQHF.

The genes are TRBV19 and TRBJ1-5; D is perhaps TRBD1 (5 bases). The germline CDR1 and CDR2 sequences are LNHDA and SQIVND (reference sequence). This CDR3 comprises 12 residues. The V and J ends lost 3 bases and 12 bases respectively, with 12 bases between them. CDR3 coding DNA: TGTGCCAGTAGTATCACCTCCGGGGGCCAGCATTTT. Protein sequence: CASSITSGGQHF.

The gene calls are TRBV5-1 and TRBJ2-6; 8 bases align to TRBD1. CDR1 is SGHRS, CDR2 YFSETQ, per germline. The V segment lost 4 bases and the J segment 3 bases; nucleotides outside the gene matches: 9. CDR3 length equals 17 residues. The CDR3 bases are TGCGCCAGCAGCCCCCGGGACAGGACGAGTGGGGCCAACGTCCTGACTTTC. Amino acid sequence: CASSPRDRTSGANVLTF.

The V gene is TRBV6-1, the J gene TRBJ2-7, with 7 bases identical to TRBD1. In germline, CDR1 is MNHNS, CDR2 SASEGT. The CDR3 extends over 16 amino acids. The V and J ends lost 3 bases and 0 bases, in that order; junction bases with no gene match: 8. The CDR3 loop is CASSDLGQVFSYEQYF. CDR3 sequence (DNA): TGTGCCAGCAGTGACCTAGGACAGGTTTTCTCCTACGAGCAGTACTTC.

The table lists this clone with a count of one. The chain combines TRBV5-1 with TRBJ1-4; unclear D gene. The CDR3 has 13 residues. With 6 bases removed from V and 8 bases from J, the gap between germline ends came to 14 bases. Per germline, CDR1 SGHRS and CDR2 YFSETQ. In DNA form, the CDR3 reads TGCGCCAGCACACCGGAGGGTAGCGAAAAACTGTTTTTT. Its protein product is CASTPEGSEKLFF.

With respect to this clone: Compared with germline, one end of the junction differs, possibly owing to a read error. The chain couples TRBV7-7 to TRBJ2-1, with TRBD1 identical over 9 bases. Germline CDR1 reads SSHAT; CDR2 reads FNYEAQ (reference sequence). The CDR3 spans 15 residues. CDR3 nucleotide sequence: TGTGCTAGCAGCGCCGGGACAGGGAGCCACAATGAGCAGTTCTTC. This codes for CASSAGTGSHNEQFF.